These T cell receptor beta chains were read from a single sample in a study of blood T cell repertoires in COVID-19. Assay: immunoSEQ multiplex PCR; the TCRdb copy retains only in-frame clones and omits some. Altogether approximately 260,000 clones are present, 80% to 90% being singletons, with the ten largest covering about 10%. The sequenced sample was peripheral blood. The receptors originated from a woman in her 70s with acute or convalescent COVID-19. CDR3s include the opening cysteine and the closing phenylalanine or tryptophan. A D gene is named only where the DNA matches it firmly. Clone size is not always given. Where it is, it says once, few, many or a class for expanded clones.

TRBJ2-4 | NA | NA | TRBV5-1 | TGCGCCAGCAGCCTGGACAGGGAAGGACTAGGGGGGTCTATAGCCAAAAACATTCAGTACTTC | CASSLDREGLGGSIAKNIQYF
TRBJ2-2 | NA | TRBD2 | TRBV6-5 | TGTGCCAGCAGACCGGGACTAGCGGGGACCGGGGAGCTGTTTTTT | CASRPGLAGTGELFF
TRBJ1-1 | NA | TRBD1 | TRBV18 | TGTGCCAGCTCATCGCAGGGGGCTGGCACTGAAGCTTTCTTT | CASSSQGAGTEAFF
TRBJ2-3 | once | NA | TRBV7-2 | TGTGCCAGCAGCTTAGCGCTAGTTTTCGGCCTCCAGAAGAAGTATTTT | CASSLALVFGLQKKYF
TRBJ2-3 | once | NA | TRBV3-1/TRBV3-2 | TGTGCCAGCAGCCAAGTTCGGGGGAGGGGGGATACGCAGTATTTT | CASSQVRGRGDTQYF
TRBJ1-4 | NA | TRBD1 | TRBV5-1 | TGCGCCAGCAGCTTGGAGGGGGCGGATGGTGAAAAACTGTTTTTT | CASSLEGADGEKLFF
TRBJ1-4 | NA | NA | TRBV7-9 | TGTGCCAGCAGCCTCGGAGACTCGGCAACTAATGAAAAACTGTTTTTT | CASSLGDSATNEKLFF
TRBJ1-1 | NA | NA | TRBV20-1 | TGCAGTGCTAGTCGGAACACTGAAGCTTTCTTT | CSASRNTEAFF
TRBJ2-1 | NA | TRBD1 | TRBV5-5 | TGTGCCAGCAGCTTGCGACAGGGGGTCAATGAGCAGTTCTTC | CASSLRQGVNEQFF
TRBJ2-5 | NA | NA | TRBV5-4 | TGTGCCAGCAGCTTGGGCGGGGGCCGCCAAGAGACCCAGTACTTC | CASSLGGGRQETQYF
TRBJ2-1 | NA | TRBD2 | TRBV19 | TGTGCCAGTAGTATCGGGACTAGCGGGGGGGCCCTCGATAATGAGCAGTTCTTC | CASSIGTSGGALDNEQFF
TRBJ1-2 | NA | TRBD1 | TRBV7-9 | TGTGCCAGCAGCCTTGATACCTTCAGGGACAGGGCCTATGGCTACACCTTC | CASSLDTFRDRAYGYTF
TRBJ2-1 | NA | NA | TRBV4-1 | TGCGCCAGCAGCCACCCTCGGGGTTCCTCCTACAATGAGCAGTTCTTC | CASSHPRGSSYNEQFF
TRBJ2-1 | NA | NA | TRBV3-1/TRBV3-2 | TGTGCCAGCAGCCAAGCGGGGGATTGGAATGAGCAGTTCTTC | CASSQAGDWNEQFF
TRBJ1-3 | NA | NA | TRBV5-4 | TGTGCCAGCAGCCTCAGGTACTCTGGAAACACCATATATTTT | CASSLRYSGNTIYF
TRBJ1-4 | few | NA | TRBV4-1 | TGCGCCAGCAGCCAAGGACCCCCCAGGGGCGGGAATGAAAAACTGTTTTTT | CASSQGPPRGGNEKLFF
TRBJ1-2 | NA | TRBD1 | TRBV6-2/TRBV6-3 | TGTGCCAGCAGTCTCGGACAGGAACCTTTAGCTAACTATGGCTACACCTTC | CASSLGQEPLANYGYTF
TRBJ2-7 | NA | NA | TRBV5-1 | TGCGCCAGCACCGACATCGCCTACGAGCAGTACTTC | CASTDIAYEQYF
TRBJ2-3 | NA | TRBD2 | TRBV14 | TGTGCCAGCAGTCAACTCATGGGACTAGCGGGGGCCAGCACAGATACGCAGTATTTT | CASSQLMGLAGASTDTQYF
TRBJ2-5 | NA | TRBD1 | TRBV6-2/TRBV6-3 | TGTGCCAGCAGTTCGCAAGACAGGGTCCAAGAGACCCAGTACTTC | CASSSQDRVQETQYF
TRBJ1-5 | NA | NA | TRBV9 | TGTGCCAGCAGCCCCGGGGGGGCTCGCAATCAGCCCCAGCATTTT | CASSPGGARNQPQHF
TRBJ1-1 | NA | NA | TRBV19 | TGTGCCAGTAGCACCGCAAGGAGGGGGAGGGGAGACACTGAAGCTTTCTTT | CASSTARRGRGDTEAFF
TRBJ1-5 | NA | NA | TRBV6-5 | TGTGCCAGCAAAGCGGGGGGGAATCAGCCCCAGCATTTT | CASKAGGNQPQHF
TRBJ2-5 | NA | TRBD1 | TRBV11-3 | TGTGCCAGCAGCTCCGGGACAGGGGAAGGGGCCCAGTACTTC | CASSSGTGEGAQYF
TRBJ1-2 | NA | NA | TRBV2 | TGTGCCAGCAGCTCCGACAATAACTATGGCTACACCTTC | CASSSDNNYGYTF
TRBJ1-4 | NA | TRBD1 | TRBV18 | TGTGCCAGCTCACGAGGGACAGGAAGCGAAAAACTGTTTTTT | CASSRGTGSEKLFF
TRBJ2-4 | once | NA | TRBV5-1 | TGCGCCAGCAGCCCGCGGTCCGGGGGGACAAAAAACATTCAGTACTTC | CASSPRSGGTKNIQYF
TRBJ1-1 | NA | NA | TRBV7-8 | TGTGCCAGCAGCTTAGTGGCGGGGGCGACCAGGTCCCCGGCTGAAGCTTTCTTT | CASSLVAGATRSPAEAFF
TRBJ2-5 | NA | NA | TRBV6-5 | TGTGCCAGCAGACGACTAGTAACGGAGACCCAGTACTTC | CASRRLVTETQYF
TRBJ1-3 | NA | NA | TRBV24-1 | TGTGCCACCAGTCAAGGGGGGGCGACTGGAAACACCATATATTTT | CATSQGGATGNTIYF
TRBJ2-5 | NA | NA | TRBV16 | TGTGCCAGCAGCCCGTCAGAGACCCAGTACTTC | CASSPSETQYF
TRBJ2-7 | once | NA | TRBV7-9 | TGTGCCAGCAGCTGGGGGGGCGAGGCCTACGAGCAGTACTTC | CASSWGGEAYEQYF
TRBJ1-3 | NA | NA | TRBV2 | TGTGCCAGCGCGGGGTTAAGTTTTCGGAACACCATATATTTT | CASAGLSFRNTIYF
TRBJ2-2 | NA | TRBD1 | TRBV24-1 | TGTGCCACCAAGGACAGGGCCGCCGGGGAGCTGTTTTTT | CATKDRAAGELFF
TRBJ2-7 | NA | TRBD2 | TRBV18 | TGTGCCAGCTCACCAGGGGGAGGGAGAGCCTACGAGCAGTACTTC | CASSPGGGRAYEQYF
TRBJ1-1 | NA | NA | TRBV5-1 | TGCGCCAGCACCCCGAGCGGGGGGAACACTGAAGCTTTCTTT | CASTPSGGNTEAFF
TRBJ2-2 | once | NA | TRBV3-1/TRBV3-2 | TGTGCCAGCAGCCAAGGGCCGACCGGGGAGCTGTTTTTT | CASSQGPTGELFF
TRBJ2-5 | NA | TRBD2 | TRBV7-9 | TGTGCCAGCAGCTTGATAGCGGGGGTAGGGGGCCAAGAGACCCAGTACTTC | CASSLIAGVGGQETQYF
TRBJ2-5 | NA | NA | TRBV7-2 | TGTGCCAGCAGCCCAGGCGCCGGGAGACAAGAGACCCAGTACTTC | CASSPGAGRQETQYF
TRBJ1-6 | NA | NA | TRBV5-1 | TGCGCCAGCAGCTTCTTCCCTGACAAAACCCTCTCACCCCTCCACTTT | CASSFFPDKTLSPLHF
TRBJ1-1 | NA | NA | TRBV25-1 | TGTGCCAGCAGTGAATGGAGGCGTCGCGCTGAAGCTTTCTTT | CASSEWRRRAEAFF
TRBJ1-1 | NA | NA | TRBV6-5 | TGTGCCAGCAGTTACCAGGAGGTGAACACTGAAGCTTTCTTT | CASSYQEVNTEAFF
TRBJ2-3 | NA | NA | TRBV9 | TGTGCCAGCAGCGTAGAAGCTAGACTAGATACGCAGTATTTT | CASSVEARLDTQYF